This TCR beta chain was sequenced during a study of OX40 agonist ivuxolimab in advanced cancers. Findings and limits, study-wide: Average numbers of expanded clones were greater in CD8+ T cells than in CD4+. Determination of antigen specificity was not performed for the expanded peripheral T cells. At 0.1 to 3.0 mg/kg and by week 6, clonal expansion occurred in CD4+ and CD8+ blood T cells.

With respect to this clone: Its target is not known.

Systemic immunosuppression or a history of autoimmune disease excluded patients. TCRdb keeps only in-frame clones here, not all; method: immunoSEQ multiplex PCR. The sample includes around 60,000 clones, approximately 80% seen only once; the top ten take under 2%. This sequence originates from an adult with an advanced solid tumor such as melanoma, head and neck, liver or kidney cancer. The specimen comprised CD4+ or CD8+ T cells sorted from blood, sampled in a trial of the OX40 agonist ivuxolimab.

CDR3 protein: CASSRDLIGEQYV. The CDR3 DNA reads TGTGCCAGCAGTCGGGACTTAATTGGGGAGCAGTACGTC. The rearrangement joins TRBV28 to TRBJ2-7; TRBD2 might be the D (6 bases). This CDR3 region has 13 residues. CDR1 and CDR2 from the germline V gene are MDHEN and SYDVKM. The germline V and J ends were trimmed by 5 bases and 7 bases, with 15 bases remaining between them.